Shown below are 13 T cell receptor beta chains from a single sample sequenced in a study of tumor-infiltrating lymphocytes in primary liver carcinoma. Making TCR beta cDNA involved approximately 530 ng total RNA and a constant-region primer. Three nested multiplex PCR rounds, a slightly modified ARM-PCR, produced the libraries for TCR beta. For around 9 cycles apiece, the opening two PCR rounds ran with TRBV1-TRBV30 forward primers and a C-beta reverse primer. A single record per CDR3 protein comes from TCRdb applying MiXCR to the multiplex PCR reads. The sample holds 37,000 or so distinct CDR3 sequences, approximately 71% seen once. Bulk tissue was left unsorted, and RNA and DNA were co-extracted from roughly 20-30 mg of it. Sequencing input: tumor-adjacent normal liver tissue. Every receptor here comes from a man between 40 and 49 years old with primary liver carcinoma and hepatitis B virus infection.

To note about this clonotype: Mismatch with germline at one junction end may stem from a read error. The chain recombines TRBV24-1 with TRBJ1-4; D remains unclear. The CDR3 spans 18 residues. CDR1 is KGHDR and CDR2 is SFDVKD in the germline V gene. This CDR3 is CATISHWEAYATNEKPFF. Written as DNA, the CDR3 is TGTGCCACCATTTCCCATTGGGAAGCGTATGCAACTAATGAAAAACCGTTTTTT.

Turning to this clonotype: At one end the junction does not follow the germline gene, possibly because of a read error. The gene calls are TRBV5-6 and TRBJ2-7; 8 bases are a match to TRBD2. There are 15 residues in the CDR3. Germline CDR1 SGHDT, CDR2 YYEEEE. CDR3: CASRFGLAGSYKQHF. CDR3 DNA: TGTGCCAGCAGATTCGGACTAGCAGGGTCCTACAAGCAGCACTTC.

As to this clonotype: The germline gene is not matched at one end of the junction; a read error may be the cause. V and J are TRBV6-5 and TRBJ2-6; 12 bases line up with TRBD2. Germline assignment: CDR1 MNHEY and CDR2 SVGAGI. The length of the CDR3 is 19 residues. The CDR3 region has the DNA TGTGCCGGCAGTTCGTCCGGGACTAGCGGGTATTCTGGGGCCAACGTCCTAACTTTC. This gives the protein CAGSSSGTSGYSGANVLTF.

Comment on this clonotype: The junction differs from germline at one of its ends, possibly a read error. The CDR3 here is CASSRGLAGENGQFF. The CDR3 DNA sequence: TGTGCCAGCAGCCGAGGACTAGCGGGAGAGAATGGGCAGTTCTTT. V gene TRBV5-4 combines with J gene TRBJ2-1, with 13 bases lining up with TRBD2. Germline V gene sequence: CDR1 SGHNT, CDR2 YYREEE (reference sequence). The CDR3 has 15 amino acids.

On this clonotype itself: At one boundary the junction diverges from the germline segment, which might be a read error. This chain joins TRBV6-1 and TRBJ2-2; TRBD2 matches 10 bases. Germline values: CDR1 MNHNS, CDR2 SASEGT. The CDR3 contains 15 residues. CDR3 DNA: TGTACCAGCAGTCCCCTAGCGGGAGAAACCGGGGAACTGTTTTTT. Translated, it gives CTSSPLAGETGELFF.

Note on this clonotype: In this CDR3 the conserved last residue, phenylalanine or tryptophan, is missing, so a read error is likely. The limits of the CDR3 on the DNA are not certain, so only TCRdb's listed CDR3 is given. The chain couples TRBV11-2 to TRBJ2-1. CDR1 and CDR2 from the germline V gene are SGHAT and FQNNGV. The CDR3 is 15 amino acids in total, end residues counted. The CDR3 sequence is CASSRPREERNDQLL.

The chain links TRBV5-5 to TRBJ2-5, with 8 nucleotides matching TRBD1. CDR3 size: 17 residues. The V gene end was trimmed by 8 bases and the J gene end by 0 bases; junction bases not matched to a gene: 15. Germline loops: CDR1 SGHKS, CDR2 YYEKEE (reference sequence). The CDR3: CARSIIRDRLYQETQYF. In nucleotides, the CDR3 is TGTGCCAGGAGCATAATCCGGGACAGGTTGTACCAAGAGACCCAGTACTTC. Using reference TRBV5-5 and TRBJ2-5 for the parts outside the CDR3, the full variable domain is DAGVTQSPTHLIKTRGQQVTLRCSPISGHKSVSWYQQVLGQGPQFIFQYYEKEERGRGNFPDRFSARQFPNYSSELNVNALLLGDSALYLCARSIIRDRLYQETQYFGPGTRLLVL.

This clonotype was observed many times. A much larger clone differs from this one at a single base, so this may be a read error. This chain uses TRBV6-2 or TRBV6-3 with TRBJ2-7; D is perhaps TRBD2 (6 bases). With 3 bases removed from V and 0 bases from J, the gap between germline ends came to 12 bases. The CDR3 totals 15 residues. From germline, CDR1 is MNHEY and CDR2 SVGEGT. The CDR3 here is CASSYKHSGSYEQYF. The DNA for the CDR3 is TGTGCCAGCAGTTATAAGCATAGCGGCTCCTACGAGCAGTACTTC.

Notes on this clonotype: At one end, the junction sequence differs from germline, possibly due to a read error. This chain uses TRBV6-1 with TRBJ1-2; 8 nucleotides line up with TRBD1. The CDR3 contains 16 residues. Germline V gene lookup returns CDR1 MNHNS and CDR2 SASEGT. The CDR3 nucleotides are TGTGTCAGCAGTCCCCGGACAGGGTGCAATTCCTATGGCTACACCTTC. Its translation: CVSSPRTGCNSYGYTF.

CDR3 coding DNA: TGTGCCAGCAGTAGCGGGAGGGAAGGAGATCTCTCATACGAGCAGTACTTC. Amino acid sequence: CASSSGREGDLSYEQYF. This sequence joins TRBV6-2 or TRBV6-3 and TRBJ2-7; 10 positions agree with TRBD2. CDR3 length: 17 residues. CDR1 is MNHEY and CDR2 is SVGEGT in the germline V gene. Unmatched junction bases numbered 14, after V lost 5 bases and J lost 4 bases.

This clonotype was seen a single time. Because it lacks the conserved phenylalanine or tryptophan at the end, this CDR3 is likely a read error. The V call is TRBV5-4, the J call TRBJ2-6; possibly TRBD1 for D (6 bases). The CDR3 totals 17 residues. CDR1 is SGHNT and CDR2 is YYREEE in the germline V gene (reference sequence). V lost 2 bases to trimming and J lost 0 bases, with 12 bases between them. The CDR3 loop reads CASSFDRLSSGANVLTS. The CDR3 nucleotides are TGTGCCAGCAGCTTCGACAGGCTAAGCTCTGGGGCCAACGTCCTGACTTCC.

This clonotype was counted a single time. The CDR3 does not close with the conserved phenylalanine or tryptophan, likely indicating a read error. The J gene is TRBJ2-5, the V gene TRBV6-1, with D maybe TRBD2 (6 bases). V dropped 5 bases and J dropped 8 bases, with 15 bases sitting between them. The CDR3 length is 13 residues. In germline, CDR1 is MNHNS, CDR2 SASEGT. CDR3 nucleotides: TGTGCCAGCAGTTCGCAGGGAGGAGATACCCAGTACATC. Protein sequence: CASSSQGGDTQYI.

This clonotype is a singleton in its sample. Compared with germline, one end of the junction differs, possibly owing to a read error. CDR3 residues: CASSGHGEDQLQHF. CDR3 sequence (DNA): TGTGCCAGCTCCGGGCATGGTGAGGATCAGCTCCAGCATTTT. The chain recombines TRBV12-3 or TRBV12-4 with TRBJ1-5; the D is unclear. The CDR3 is made up of 14 amino acids.